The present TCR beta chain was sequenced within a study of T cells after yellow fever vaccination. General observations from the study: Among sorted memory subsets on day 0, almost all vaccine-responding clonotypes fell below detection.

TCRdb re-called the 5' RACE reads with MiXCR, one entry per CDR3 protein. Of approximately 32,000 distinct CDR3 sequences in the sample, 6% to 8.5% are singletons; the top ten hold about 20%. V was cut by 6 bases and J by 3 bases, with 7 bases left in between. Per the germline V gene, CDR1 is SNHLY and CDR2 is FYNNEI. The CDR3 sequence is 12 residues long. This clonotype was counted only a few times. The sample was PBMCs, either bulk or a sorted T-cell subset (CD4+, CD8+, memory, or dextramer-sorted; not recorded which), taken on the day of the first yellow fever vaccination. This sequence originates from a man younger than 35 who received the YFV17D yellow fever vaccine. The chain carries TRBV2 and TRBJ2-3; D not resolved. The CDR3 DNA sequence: TGTGCCAGCAGCTCTAATACAGATACGCAGTATTTT. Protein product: CASSSNTDTQYF.